A single sample gave rise to the 21 T cell receptor beta chains below, sequenced in a study of T cells after yellow fever vaccination. MiXCR, applied by TCRdb to the 5' RACE reads, yields one record per CDR3 protein. The table records 250,000 to 300,000 distinct CDR3 sequences, roughly 5.6% of them present only once. The sample consisted of CD4+ T cells sorted from PBMCs, taken on the day of the yellow fever booster vaccination. Receptors originate from a man in his late teens or twenties who received the YFV17D yellow fever vaccine.

This clonotype came up a few times. This chain links TRBV18 with TRBJ2-3; tentatively, D is TRBD2 (5 bases). Germline V gene sequence: CDR1 KGHSH, CDR2 LQKENI. Trimming stripped 2 bases from V and 5 bases from J, with 11 bases between. The CDR3 length is 14 residues. The CDR3 coding sequence is TGTGCCAGCTCACCAAGTAGCGCGGAAGATACGCAGTATTTT. Amino acid sequence: CASSPSSAEDTQYF.

The chain carries TRBV7-2 and TRBJ2-5; D assignment may be TRBD1 or TRBD2 (6 bases each). This CDR3 region has 15 residues. Germline-derived CDR1 and CDR2 are SGHTA and FQGNSA. Trimming took 8 bases from V and 9 from J, leaving 25 bases between them. The CDR3 protein is CASCRDGLRGESQYF. CDR3 sequence (DNA): TGTGCCAGCTGCCGGGACGGTCTAAGGGGGGAATCCCAGTACTTC.

Only a few counts were recorded for this clonotype. V usage is TRBV28 and J usage is TRBJ1-1; no definite D call. Trimming stripped 8 bases from V and 4 bases from J, with 17 bases between. This CDR3 comprises 14 residues. The germline V gene has CDR1 MDHEN and CDR2 SYDVKM. CDR3 in amino acids: CASESPTIVTEAFF. CDR3 nucleotides: TGTGCCAGCGAATCCCCAACTATCGTCACTGAAGCTTTCTTT.

The rearrangement links TRBV6-1 to TRBJ1-6, with 9 positions matching TRBD1. The V segment lost 1 base and the J segment 7 bases; nucleotides outside the gene matches: 5. Germline assignment: CDR1 MNHNS and CDR2 SASEGT. The CDR3 is 16 amino acids. This CDR3 is CASSEVNRGLNSPLHF. DNA of the CDR3: TGTGCCAGCAGTGAAGTAAACAGGGGGCTCAATTCACCCCTCCACTTT.

This clonotype has more than one count but fewer than ten. This chain uses TRBV5-1 with TRBJ2-3, with D perhaps matching TRBD1 or TRBD2 (6 bases each). V was cut by 4 bases and J by 2 bases, with 11 bases left in between. The CDR3 covers 14 residues. Germline CDR1 and CDR2: SGHRS and YFSETQ. The CDR3 DNA sequence: TGCGCCAGCAGCAGGGGGGTGGTCACAGATACGCAGTATTTT. Translation: CASSRGVVTDTQYF.

This clonotype was counted a few times. The chain recombines TRBV3-1 with TRBJ1-3; no firm D call. The length of the CDR3 is 14 residues. Trimming took 1 base from V and 4 from J, leaving 8 bases between them. Germline loops: CDR1 LGHDT, CDR2 YNNKEL (reference sequence). CDR3 loop: CASSQGGYGNTIYF. CDR3 DNA: TGTGCCAGCAGCCAAGGGGGTTACGGAAACACCATATATTTT.

CDR3 nucleotides: TGTGCCATCAGTGATAACAGGGGAGCGAACGAGCAGTACTTC. Its translation: CAISDNRGANEQYF. The rearrangement links TRBV10-3 to TRBJ2-7; 7 nucleotides line up with TRBD1. In germline, CDR1 is ENHRY, CDR2 SYGVKD. This CDR3 contains 14 residues. J lost 5 bases, V lost 3 bases, and 7 bases had no gene match.

The chain combines TRBV11-2 with TRBJ2-7, with D unresolved. This CDR3 spans 13 amino acids. Deletions cut 3 bases from V and 1 base from J, with 7 bases between. CDR1 SGHAT and CDR2 FQNNGV come from the germline V gene. The CDR3 bases are TGTGCCAGCAGCTTTCCTCAATCCTACGAGCAGTACTTC. Its protein is CASSFPQSYEQYF.

Ten or more counts support this clonotype. J is TRBJ2-3 and V is TRBV28; 7 nucleotides match TRBD1. V was pared by 7 bases and J by 2 bases, with 6 bases of the junction left unmatched. Germline V gives CDR1 MDHEN, CDR2 SYDVKM. The CDR3 length is 14 residues. CDR3 DNA sequence: TGTGCCAGCACCCTGGGGACAGCCACAGATACGCAGTATTTT. It encodes CASTLGTATDTQYF.

This clonotype was recorded many times. The chain is built from TRBV10-3 and TRBJ2-2; D is unclear. Trimming left V 7 bases short and J 2 bases short, with 11 bases between. CDR3 length: 14 amino acids. Germline V gene data show CDR1 as ENHRY and CDR2 as SYGVKD. CDR3 in amino acids: CAITTTSNTGELFF. CDR3 nucleotides: TGTGCCATCACAACCACATCTAACACCGGGGAGCTGTTTTTT.

The chain is built from TRBV28 and TRBJ2-1; D is unresolved. V shed 6 bases and J shed 6 bases, with 9 bases lying between them. CDR1 and CDR2 (germline): MDHEN, SYDVKM. The CDR3 extends over 12 amino acids. CDR3 nucleotide sequence: TGTGCCAGCAGATCGACACTCAATGAGCAGTTCTTC. Amino acid sequence: CASRSTLNEQFF.

This chain links TRBV5-1 with TRBJ2-7; TRBD1 is a possible D gene (6 bases). Trimming removed 0 bases from V and 5 bases from J, with 12 bases in between. This CDR3 comprises 14 residues. Germline V CDR1 and CDR2: SGHRS, YFSETQ. In DNA, the CDR3 is TGCGCCAGCAGCTTGGCTGGCAGGGGCGACGAGCAGTACGTC. It yields the protein CASSLAGRGDEQYV.

This clonotype was seen a few times. The CDR3: CASSPSRIANTEAFF. In DNA form, the CDR3 reads TGTGCCAGCAGCCCCAGCAGGATAGCGAACACTGAAGCTTTCTTT. V is TRBV2 and J is TRBJ1-1; D gene ambiguous. The CDR3 consists of 15 residues. Germline values: CDR1 SNHLY, CDR2 FYNNEI. V was shortened by 6 bases and J by 1 base, with 15 bases between the two germline ends. Looking up the rest from reference TRBV2 and TRBJ1-1 gives the full variable domain: EPEVTQTPSHQVTQMGQEVILRCVPISNHLYFYWYRQILGQKVEFLVSFYNNEISEKSEIFDDQFSVERPDGSNFTLKIRSTKLEDSAMYFCASSPSRIANTEAFFGQGTRLTVV.

This clonotype was observed a few times. V and J are TRBV5-6 and TRBJ1-1, with D possibly being TRBD1 (6 bases). Germline V gives CDR1 SGHDT, CDR2 YYEEEE. The CDR3 is made up of 14 amino acids. Deletions cut 3 bases from V and 5 bases from J, with 14 bases between. The CDR3: CASSSEGGRTEAFF. The CDR3 DNA reads as TGTGCCAGCAGCTCCGAGGGGGGCCGGACTGAAGCTTTCTTT.

The V gene is TRBV18, the J gene TRBJ2-7, with D perhaps TRBD1 (6 bases). Deletions cut 5 bases from V and 0 bases from J, with 14 bases between. Looked up from germline, CDR1 is KGHSH and CDR2 is LQKENI. This CDR3 spans 15 amino acids. The CDR3 DNA reads as TGTGCCAGCTCAAACAGGGATCGCCTCTCCTACGAGCAGTACTTC. Translating it yields CASSNRDRLSYEQYF.

This clonotype was seen ten or more times. The V gene is TRBV10-3, the J gene TRBJ2-3, with no clear D. The CDR3 totals 13 residues. Trimming cost V 2 bases and J 2 bases, with 5 bases left between them. Germline CDR1 and CDR2: ENHRY and SYGVKD. The CDR3 region has the DNA TGTGCCATCAGTGAGCGTAACACAGATACGCAGTATTTT. Encoded protein: CAISERNTDTQYF.

The gene calls are TRBV27 and TRBJ2-3; weak D call: TRBD2 (6 bases). V was pared by 5 bases and J by 6 bases, with 18 bases between. This CDR3 is built from 15 residues. Germline V gene lookup returns CDR1 MNHEY and CDR2 SMNVEV (reference sequence). CDR3: CASSDLSASGDTQYF. DNA of the CDR3: TGTGCCAGCAGTGACTTGTCGGCCAGCGGGGATACGCAGTATTTT.

V is TRBV20-1 and J is TRBJ2-2; 12 bases agree with TRBD1. The length of the CDR3 is 15 residues. CDR1 is DFQATT and CDR2 is SNEGSKA in the germline V gene (reference sequence). J was trimmed by 7 bases and V by 6 bases; bases with no gene match: 9. DNA of the CDR3: TGCAGTGCAGCGCCGGGACAGGGGGCCGTCGGGGAGCTGTTTTTT. Protein: CSAAPGQGAVGELFF.

The table lists this clonotype with a few counts. The chain has TRBV20-1 and TRBJ2-3; no clear D gene. The CDR3 totals 13 residues. The germline V gene encodes CDR1 DFQATT and CDR2 SNEGSKA (reference sequence). Trimming shortened V by 2 bases and J by 0 bases, and 6 bases separated the two germline ends. CDR3 sequence: CSARTTSTDTQYF. Here the CDR3 DNA reads TGCAGTGCTAGAACGACGAGCACAGATACGCAGTATTTT.

This chain joins TRBV6-2 or TRBV6-3 and TRBJ2-3; possibly TRBD2 for D (6 bases). V was cut by 8 bases and J by 0 bases, with 15 bases left in between. The CDR3 loop spans 15 amino acids. The germline V gene has CDR1 MNHEY and CDR2 SVGEGT. The CDR3, as DNA: TGTGCCAGCCAGGAGTCCGCGGGGAGCACAGATACGCAGTATTTT. It specifies CASQESAGSTDTQYF.

This chain links TRBV4-2 with TRBJ2-3, with 12 positions matching TRBD2. CDR1 and CDR2 from the germline V gene are LGHNA and YNFKEQ. The CDR3 has 18 amino acids. With V trimmed by 5 bases and J by 4 bases, 13 bases remained unmatched. The CDR3 DNA is TGTGCCAGCAGCGCAGGGAGGGCTAGCGGGGGGGCCGCAGATACGCAGTATTTT. Translating it yields CASSAGRASGGAADTQYF.